The entry below gives a single T cell receptor (beta chain) sequence along with its context. The antigen remains unidentified. The sample comes from a study of a mutant IDH1 vaccine in newly diagnosed glioma. Overall study: Earlier care involved radiotherapy, temozolomide, or both, and the majority received both.

The CDR3 contains 13 residues. Looked up from germline, CDR1 is SGDLS and CDR2 is YYNGEE. V shed 0 bases and J shed 3 bases, with 6 bases lying between them. Assay used: immunoSEQ multiplex PCR; TCRdb lists only in-frame clones, some missing. Here the sample spans over 35,000 clones, approximately 84% being singletons. As to time point: week 23, last vaccination. The study gave 300 ug of mutant IDH1 20-mer peptide per vaccine dose, with topical imiquimod. The source of this sequence is a woman under 30 with glioma. Some clones in this sample may be carry-over from other donors' samples. The specimen comprised PBMCs, sampled from a glioma patient whose treatment included an IDH1 peptide vaccine. V and J are TRBV9 and TRBJ1-2, with unresolved D. This chain's CDR3 is CASSVETDYGYTF. CDR3 coding DNA: TGTGCCAGCAGCGTAGAGACGGACTATGGCTACACCTTC.